Below, one T cell receptor (beta chain) is given with its context. This specimen comes from a study of blood T cell repertoires in COVID-19. Whole-study context: Italy, Spain and the United States were the sources of the convalescent and acute COVID-19 samples.

This CDR3 region has 15 residues. V shed 5 bases and J 3 bases; nucleotides not matched to a gene: 8. Germline-derived CDR1 and CDR2 are SGHTA and FQGTGA. Sequencing used immunoSEQ multiplex PCR; TCRdb keeps in-frame clones, though not all of them. The sample includes some 200,000 clones, about 90% seen only once; the top ten take under 25%. Sequenced input: peripheral blood. The rearrangement uses TRBV7-3 and TRBJ2-7, with 9 bases lining up with TRBD1. The clonotype originates from a man aged 55 to 70 with active or convalescent COVID-19. The CDR3 sequence: CASSHRGQGLYEQYF. CDR3 sequence (DNA): TGTGCCAGCAGCCACCGGGGACAGGGCCTCTACGAGCAGTACTTC.